This is a list of T cell receptor beta chains from one sample in a study of graft-versus-host responses after intestinal transplantation. Here immunoSEQ multiplex PCR was the method, and the copy in TCRdb shows in-frame clones only, minus some. The sample gives under 150,000 clones, just under 95% of which show up once; around 0.12% is in the top ten. The antigens for these receptors are not known. Sequencing used unstimulated CD4+ T cells sorted from spleen or lymph node cells, obtained before intestinal transplant. These receptors were obtained from a human donor who received an intestinal transplant. CDR3s include the opening cysteine and the closing phenylalanine or tryptophan. Each record gives: V gene, clone size, D gene, J gene, CDR3 protein, CDR3 DNA. The D gene is left open where the match is weak. A row's size may be missing; if present it is once, few, many or a size class.

v_call: TRBV29-1; clone_size: -; d_call: TRBD1; j_call: TRBJ1-2; cdr3_aa: CSVEDWTGAGYGYTF; cdr3_nt: TGCAGCGTTGAAGATTGGACAGGGGCGGGCTATGGCTACACCTTC
v_call: TRBV7-6; clone_size: once; d_call: -; j_call: TRBJ2-3; cdr3_aa: CASSLGVELLTDTQYF; cdr3_nt: TGTGCCAGCAGCTTAGGAGTCGAACTACTCACAGATACGCAGTATTTT
v_call: TRBV9; clone_size: -; d_call: -; j_call: TRBJ1-1; cdr3_aa: CASSVVPLGTEAFF; cdr3_nt: TGTGCCAGCAGCGTAGTGCCACTTGGCACTGAAGCTTTCTTT
v_call: TRBV9; clone_size: -; d_call: TRBD2; j_call: TRBJ2-3; cdr3_aa: CASSVALAGSTDTQYF; cdr3_nt: TGTGCCAGCAGCGTAGCTCTAGCGGGTAGCACAGATACGCAGTATTTT
v_call: TRBV5-1; clone_size: once; d_call: -; j_call: TRBJ2-7; cdr3_aa: CASSRMGERAYEQYF; cdr3_nt: TGCGCCAGCAGCCGGATGGGGGAGAGGGCCTACGAGCAGTACTTC
v_call: TRBV19; clone_size: -; d_call: -; j_call: TRBJ2-5; cdr3_aa: CASGGFATQYF; cdr3_nt: TGTGCCAGTGGTGGGTTTGCGACCCAGTACTTC
v_call: TRBV18; clone_size: -; d_call: -; j_call: TRBJ1-3; cdr3_aa: CASSPVGLLSGNTIYF; cdr3_nt: TGTGCCAGCTCACCAGTCGGGCTTCTCTCTGGAAACACCATATATTTT
v_call: TRBV10-3; clone_size: -; d_call: -; j_call: TRBJ2-1; cdr3_aa: CAISVAGRKSNEQFF; cdr3_nt: TGTGCCATCAGTGTTGCGGGGCGGAAGTCCAATGAGCAGTTCTTC
v_call: TRBV29-1; clone_size: -; d_call: -; j_call: TRBJ2-5; cdr3_aa: CSVERGTRSSPRTQYF; cdr3_nt: TGCAGCGTTGAGAGAGGAACTCGGTCTAGCCCAAGGACCCAGTACTTC
v_call: TRBV7-3; clone_size: -; d_call: TRBD2; j_call: TRBJ2-1; cdr3_aa: CASSFEGGLGNEQFF; cdr3_nt: TGTGCCAGCAGCTTTGAGGGAGGACTAGGGAATGAGCAGTTCTTC
v_call: TRBV7-3; clone_size: -; d_call: TRBD1; j_call: TRBJ1-1; cdr3_aa: CASSPQGSNTEAFF; cdr3_nt: TGTGCCAGCAGCCCACAGGGGTCGAACACTGAAGCTTTCTTT
v_call: TRBV9; clone_size: -; d_call: -; j_call: TRBJ1-1; cdr3_aa: CASSPTGGQLQAFF; cdr3_nt: TGTGCCAGCAGCCCGACGGGGGGGCAACTTCAAGCTTTCTTT
v_call: TRBV30; clone_size: -; d_call: -; j_call: TRBJ1-1; cdr3_aa: CAWNWGGETEAFF; cdr3_nt: TGTGCCTGGAACTGGGGAGGAGAGACTGAAGCTTTCTTT
v_call: TRBV9; clone_size: -; d_call: -; j_call: TRBJ2-3; cdr3_aa: CASSVSRGTDTQYF; cdr3_nt: TGTGCCAGCAGCGTATCCAGGGGCACAGATACGCAGTATTTT
v_call: TRBV28; clone_size: -; d_call: -; j_call: TRBJ2-7; cdr3_aa: CASSLVGEPYEQYF; cdr3_nt: TGTGCCAGCAGTTTAGTGGGCGAGCCCTACGAGCAGTACTTC
v_call: TRBV7-9; clone_size: -; d_call: -; j_call: TRBJ1-5; cdr3_aa: CASSANRVDQPQHF; cdr3_nt: TGTGCCAGCAGCGCCAACAGGGTCGACCAGCCCCAGCATTTT
v_call: TRBV28; clone_size: -; d_call: -; j_call: TRBJ2-1; cdr3_aa: CASSWGGWGDPLSGEQFF; cdr3_nt: TGTGCCAGCAGCTGGGGGGGCTGGGGGGACCCACTTTCAGGTGAGCAGTTCTTC
v_call: TRBV4-2; clone_size: -; d_call: -; j_call: TRBJ2-5; cdr3_aa: CASSPLGGGTRETQYF; cdr3_nt: TGTGCCAGCAGCCCCCTGGGGGGCGGCACCAGGGAGACCCAGTACTTC
v_call: TRBV30; clone_size: -; d_call: TRBD1; j_call: TRBJ1-3; cdr3_aa: CAWSAGQVRSGNTIYF; cdr3_nt: TGTGCCTGGAGTGCGGGACAGGTTCGCTCTGGAAACACCATATATTTT
v_call: TRBV28; clone_size: once; d_call: TRBD1; j_call: TRBJ2-5; cdr3_aa: CASSLQGAAETQYF; cdr3_nt: TGTGCCAGCAGTTTACAGGGGGCGGCGGAGACCCAGTACTTC
v_call: TRBV6-5; clone_size: -; d_call: -; j_call: TRBJ2-7; cdr3_aa: CASSYPPVYEQYF; cdr3_nt: TGTGCCAGCAGTTACCCGCCGGTCTACGAGCAGTACTTC
v_call: TRBV5-1; clone_size: -; d_call: -; j_call: TRBJ1-1; cdr3_aa: CASSPSGGGTEAFF; cdr3_nt: TGCGCCAGCAGCCCCTCGGGAGGGGGGACTGAAGCTTTCTTT
v_call: TRBV10-3; clone_size: -; d_call: -; j_call: TRBJ2-1; cdr3_aa: CAISEFYNEQFF; cdr3_nt: TGTGCCATCAGTGAATTCTACAATGAGCAGTTCTTC
v_call: TRBV10-3; clone_size: -; d_call: TRBD2; j_call: TRBJ2-1; cdr3_aa: CAISEGLAGVLIHNVSYNEQFF; cdr3_nt: TGTGCCATCAGTGAGGGACTAGCGGGAGTCCTAATTCATAACGTCTCCTACAATGAGCAGTTCTTC
v_call: TRBV6-6; clone_size: -; d_call: TRBD2; j_call: TRBJ2-2; cdr3_aa: CASTAGLASNTGELFF; cdr3_nt: TGTGCCAGCACCGCGGGACTAGCGTCGAACACCGGGGAGCTGTTTTTT
v_call: TRBV19; clone_size: once; d_call: TRBD1; j_call: TRBJ1-5; cdr3_aa: CASRLGQGVVNQPQHF; cdr3_nt: TGTGCCAGTAGACTCGGACAGGGGGTAGTAAATCAGCCCCAGCATTTT
v_call: TRBV28; clone_size: -; d_call: -; j_call: TRBJ2-5; cdr3_aa: CASSFGETQYF; cdr3_nt: TGTGCCAGCAGTTTTGGAGAGACCCAGTACTTC
v_call: TRBV12-5; clone_size: -; d_call: -; j_call: TRBJ2-1; cdr3_aa: CASGPRSTEQFF; cdr3_nt: TGTGCTAGTGGTCCGCGCTCAACCGAGCAGTTCTTC
v_call: TRBV4-1; clone_size: -; d_call: -; j_call: TRBJ2-3; cdr3_aa: CASSQDGYSSDTQYF; cdr3_nt: TGCGCCAGCAGCCAAGATGGTTACTCCTCAGATACGCAGTATTTT
v_call: TRBV13; clone_size: -; d_call: TRBD1; j_call: TRBJ1-1; cdr3_aa: CASSPTRDRRNTEAFF; cdr3_nt: TGTGCCAGCAGCCCCACCCGGGACAGGCGGAACACTGAAGCTTTCTTT
v_call: TRBV29-1; clone_size: -; d_call: -; j_call: TRBJ2-3; cdr3_aa: CSVRVKTDTQYF; cdr3_nt: TGCAGCGTTAGGGTTAAGACAGATACGCAGTATTTT
v_call: TRBV6-5; clone_size: -; d_call: -; j_call: TRBJ1-2; cdr3_aa: CASSLTGPPYGYTF; cdr3_nt: TGTGCCAGCAGTTTGACAGGACCCCCCTATGGCTACACCTTC
v_call: TRBV9; clone_size: -; d_call: -; j_call: TRBJ2-1; cdr3_aa: CASSVRAQILESYNEQFF; cdr3_nt: TGTGCCAGCAGCGTCCGGGCCCAAATCCTAGAATCCTACAATGAGCAGTTCTTC
v_call: TRBV4-1; clone_size: -; d_call: TRBD1; j_call: TRBJ2-3; cdr3_aa: CATSLQGSTDTQYF; cdr3_nt: TGCGCCACTTCATTACAGGGGAGCACAGATACGCAGTATTTT
v_call: TRBV12-5; clone_size: -; d_call: -; j_call: TRBJ2-1; cdr3_aa: CASGLVKSIFRGSAAYNEQFF; cdr3_nt: TGTGCTAGTGGTTTGGTGAAGTCGATTTTTCGCGGCTCTGCGGCGTACAATGAGCAGTTCTTC
v_call: TRBV6-1; clone_size: few; d_call: -; j_call: TRBJ2-7; cdr3_aa: CASSEATPYEQYF; cdr3_nt: TGTGCCAGCAGTGAAGCGACCCCTTACGAGCAGTACTTC
v_call: TRBV27; clone_size: -; d_call: -; j_call: TRBJ1-2; cdr3_aa: CASSYRQGVYGYTF; cdr3_nt: TGTGCCAGCAGTTACCGGCAGGGAGTCTATGGCTACACCTTC
v_call: TRBV7-9; clone_size: -; d_call: -; j_call: TRBJ1-4; cdr3_aa: CASSGGVLNEKLFF; cdr3_nt: TGTGCCAGCTCCGGGGGGGTGCTTAATGAAAAACTGTTTTTT
v_call: TRBV9; clone_size: -; d_call: -; j_call: TRBJ1-2; cdr3_aa: CASSVLTGQRDGYTF; cdr3_nt: TGTGCCAGCAGCGTACTCACAGGACAGAGGGATGGCTACACCTTC
v_call: TRBV7-9; clone_size: -; d_call: -; j_call: TRBJ1-2; cdr3_aa: CASSLMGGNYGYTF; cdr3_nt: TGTGCCAGCAGCTTAATGGGGGGTAACTATGGCTACACCTTC
v_call: TRBV19; clone_size: -; d_call: -; j_call: TRBJ2-4; cdr3_aa: CASNDLAKNIQYF; cdr3_nt: TGTGCCAGTAACGATCTAGCCAAAAACATTCAGTACTTC
v_call: TRBV7-9; clone_size: -; d_call: -; j_call: TRBJ1-3; cdr3_aa: CASSLTGSGNTIYF; cdr3_nt: TGTGCCAGCAGCTTGACAGGCTCTGGAAACACCATATATTTT
v_call: TRBV10-1; clone_size: -; d_call: -; j_call: TRBJ2-7; cdr3_aa: CASSEDGSSYEQYF; cdr3_nt: TGCGCCAGCAGTGAAGACGGGTCCTCCTACGAGCAGTACTTC
v_call: TRBV11-2; clone_size: -; d_call: TRBD1; j_call: TRBJ2-1; cdr3_aa: CASSLSGTGGSYNEQFF; cdr3_nt: TGTGCCAGCAGCCTTAGCGGAACAGGGGGGTCCTACAATGAGCAGTTCTTC
v_call: TRBV7-3; clone_size: -; d_call: -; j_call: TRBJ2-3; cdr3_aa: CASSPLGSGYTDTQYF; cdr3_nt: TGTGCCAGCAGCCCGCTAGGTAGCGGATACACAGATACGCAGTATTTT
v_call: TRBV12-5; clone_size: once; d_call: TRBD1; j_call: TRBJ1-4; cdr3_aa: CASASFRDSGEKLFF; cdr3_nt: TGTGCTAGTGCCTCGTTCCGGGACAGCGGTGAAAAACTGTTTTTT
v_call: TRBV18; clone_size: -; d_call: -; j_call: TRBJ2-7; cdr3_aa: CASSPTGYEQYF; cdr3_nt: TGTGCCAGCTCACCAACGGGTTACGAGCAGTACTTC
v_call: TRBV30; clone_size: -; d_call: TRBD2; j_call: TRBJ2-2; cdr3_aa: CAWGPLRLWGGNTGELFF; cdr3_nt: TGTGCCTGGGGACCCCTGCGGCTGTGGGGGGGGAACACCGGGGAGCTGTTTTTT
v_call: TRBV19; clone_size: -; d_call: -; j_call: TRBJ1-1; cdr3_aa: CASSTVRGSEGTEAFF; cdr3_nt: TGTGCCAGTAGTACGGTAAGGGGCAGTGAGGGGACTGAAGCTTTCTTT
v_call: TRBV15; clone_size: -; d_call: -; j_call: TRBJ2-7; cdr3_aa: CATSSGTPTPYEQYF; cdr3_nt: TGTGCCACCAGCAGCGGGACACCAACCCCCTACGAGCAGTACTTC